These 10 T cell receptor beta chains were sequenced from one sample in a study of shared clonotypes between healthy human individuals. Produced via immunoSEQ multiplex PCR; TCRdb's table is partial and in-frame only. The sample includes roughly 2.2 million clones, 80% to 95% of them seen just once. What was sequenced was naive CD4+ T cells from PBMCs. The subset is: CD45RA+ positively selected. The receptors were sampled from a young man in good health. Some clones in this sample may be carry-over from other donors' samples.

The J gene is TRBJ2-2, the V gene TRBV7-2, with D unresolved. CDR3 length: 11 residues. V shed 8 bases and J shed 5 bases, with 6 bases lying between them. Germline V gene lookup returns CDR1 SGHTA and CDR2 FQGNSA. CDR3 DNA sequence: TGTGCCAGCCGGCGTACCGGGGAGCTGTTTTTT. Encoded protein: CASRRTGELFF.

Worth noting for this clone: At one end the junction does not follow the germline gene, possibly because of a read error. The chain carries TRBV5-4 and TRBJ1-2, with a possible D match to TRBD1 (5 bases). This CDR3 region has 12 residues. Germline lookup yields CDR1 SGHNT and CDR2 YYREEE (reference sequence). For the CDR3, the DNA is TGTGCCAGCAGATTGGAGGGGTATGGCTACACCTTC. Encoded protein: CASRLEGYGYTF.

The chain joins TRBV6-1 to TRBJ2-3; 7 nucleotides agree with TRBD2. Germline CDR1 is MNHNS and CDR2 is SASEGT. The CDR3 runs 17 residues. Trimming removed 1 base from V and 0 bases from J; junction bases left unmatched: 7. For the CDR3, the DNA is TGTGCCAGCAGTGAAGGGGATAGCGGGCTTAGCACAGATACGCAGTATTTT. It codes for CASSEGDSGLSTDTQYF.

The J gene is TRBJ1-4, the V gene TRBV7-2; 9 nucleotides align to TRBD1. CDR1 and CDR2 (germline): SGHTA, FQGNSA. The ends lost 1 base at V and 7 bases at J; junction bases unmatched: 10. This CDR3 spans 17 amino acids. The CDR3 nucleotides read TGTGCCAGCAGCTTAGGGGGAACAGGGGGCATCGGTGAAAAACTGTTTTTT. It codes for CASSLGGTGGIGEKLFF.

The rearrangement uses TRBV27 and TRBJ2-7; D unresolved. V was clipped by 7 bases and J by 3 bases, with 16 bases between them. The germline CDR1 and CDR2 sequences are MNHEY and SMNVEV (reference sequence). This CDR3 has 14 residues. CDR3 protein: CASKRVLVDYEQYF. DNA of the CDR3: TGTGCCAGCAAAAGGGTCTTAGTAGACTACGAGCAGTACTTC.

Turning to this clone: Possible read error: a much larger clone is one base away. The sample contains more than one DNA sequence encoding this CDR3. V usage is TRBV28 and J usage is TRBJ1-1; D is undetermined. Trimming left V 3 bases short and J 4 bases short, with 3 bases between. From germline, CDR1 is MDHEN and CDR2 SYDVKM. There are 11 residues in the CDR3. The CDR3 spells CASSLTTEAFF. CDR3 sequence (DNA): TGTGCCAGCAGTTTGACCACTGAAGCTTTCTTT.

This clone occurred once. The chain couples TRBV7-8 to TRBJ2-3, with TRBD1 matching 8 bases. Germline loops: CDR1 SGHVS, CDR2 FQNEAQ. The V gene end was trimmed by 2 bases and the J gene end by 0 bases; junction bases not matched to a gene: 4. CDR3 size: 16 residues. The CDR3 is CASSLRDRISTDTQYF. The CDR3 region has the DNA TGTGCCAGCAGCTTAAGGGACAGGATTAGCACAGATACGCAGTATTTT.

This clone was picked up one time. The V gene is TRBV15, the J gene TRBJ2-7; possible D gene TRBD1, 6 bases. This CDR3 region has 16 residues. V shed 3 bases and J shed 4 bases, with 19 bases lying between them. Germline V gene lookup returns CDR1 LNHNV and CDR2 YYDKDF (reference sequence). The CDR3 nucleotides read TGTGCCACCAGCAGTCCCGGGACACCTCTCCCTTACGAGCAGTACTTC. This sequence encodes CATSSPGTPLPYEQYF.

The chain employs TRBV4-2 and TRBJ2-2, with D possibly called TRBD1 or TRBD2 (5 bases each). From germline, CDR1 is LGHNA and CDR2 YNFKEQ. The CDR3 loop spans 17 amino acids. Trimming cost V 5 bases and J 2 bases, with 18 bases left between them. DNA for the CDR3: TGTGCCAGCAGCTCAGGGCTAGGACTGCCCAACACCGGGGAGCTGTTTTTT. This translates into CASSSGLGLPNTGELFF.

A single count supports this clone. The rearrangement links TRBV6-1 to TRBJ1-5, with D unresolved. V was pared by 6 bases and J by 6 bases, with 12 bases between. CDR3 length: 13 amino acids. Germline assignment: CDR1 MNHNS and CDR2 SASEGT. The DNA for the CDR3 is TGTGCCAGCAGCTCAGTATCGAGTCAGCCCCAGCATTTT. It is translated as CASSSVSSQPQHF.